This section outlines one T cell receptor (beta chain) sequence together with its context. This specimen belongs to a study of control samples from healthy donors and cancer patients. TCRdb's table, derived via immunoSEQ multiplex PCR, lists solely in-frame clones and lacks some. The repertoire shows approximately 190,000 clones; the top ten hold less than 2.5%. Germline V gene lookup returns CDR1 MNHNS and CDR2 SASEGT. Trimming pared 11 bases from V and 2 bases from J, leaving 20 bases between. There are 15 residues in the CDR3. The TCR was taken from a woman under 40 in good health. Sequenced material: blood. This chain links TRBV6-1 with TRBJ2-3; D may be TRBD2 (6 bases). CDR3 sequence: CAGRSGVLHTDTQYF. CDR3 DNA sequence: TGTGCCGGGCGCTCGGGGGTCCTCCACACAGATACGCAGTATTTT.